This entry describes one TCR beta chain. Its antigen is still unknown. The entry originates in a study of human T cells and chemical hapten exposure. The wider study: Diphenylcyclopropenone doses were given weekly to the scalps of patients across the roughly 25-week study. The upper back received 0.01% DPC by patch testing, with results read at 6 days.

Study-wide points: TCRs above 1 in 1000 frequency stayed constant with DPC sensitization.

TCRdb called the RACE reads again in MiXCR, with one record for every CDR3 protein. Of around 350,000 distinct CDR3 sequences listed, 5.5% were seen once; the top ten hold about 8.2%. Time point noted: pre-sensitization, week 0. Sample treatment: therapeutic diphenylcyclopropenone sensitization with weekly scalp DPC. Suited to DPC and affected by alopecia, the donors ranged from 18 to 70 years old. The CDR3 runs 14 residues. Deletions cut 6 bases from V and 3 bases from J, with 15 bases between. Germline V gene sequence: CDR1 MDHEN, CDR2 SYDVKM. The source is a woman aged 18-35 years with alopecia areata. Some clones in this sample may be carry-over from other donors' samples. The specimen was whole blood, collected in connection with sensitization to the hapten diphenylcyclopropenone (DPC). The gene calls are TRBV28 and TRBJ2-7; no firm D call. CDR3 amino acids: CASSLLRLSYEQYF. DNA of the CDR3: TGTGCCAGCAGCCTGTTAAGGCTGAGCTACGAGCAGTACTTC.